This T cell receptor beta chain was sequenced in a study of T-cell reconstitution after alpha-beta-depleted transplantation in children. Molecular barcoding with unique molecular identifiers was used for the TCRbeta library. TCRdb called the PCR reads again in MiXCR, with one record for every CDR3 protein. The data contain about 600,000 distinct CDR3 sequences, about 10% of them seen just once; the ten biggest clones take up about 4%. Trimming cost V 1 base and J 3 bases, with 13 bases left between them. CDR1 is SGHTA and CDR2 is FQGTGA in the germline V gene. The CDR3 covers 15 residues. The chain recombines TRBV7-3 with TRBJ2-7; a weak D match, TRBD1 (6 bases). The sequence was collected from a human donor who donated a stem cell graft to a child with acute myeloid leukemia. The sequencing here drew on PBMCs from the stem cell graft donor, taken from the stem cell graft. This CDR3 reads CASSLSPGQNYEQYF. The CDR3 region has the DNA TGTGCCAGCAGCTTAAGTCCTGGACAGAACTACGAGCAGTACTTC.